This T cell receptor (beta chain) was recorded in a study of blood T cell repertoires in COVID-19. Study summary: Some COVID-19 samples were acute and others convalescent; all came from the United States, Italy and Spain. T cells, B-cell-depleted T cells, or PBMCs supplied cDNA or gDNA.

Methods used by the authors: Reference gene primer amplification yielded estimated nucleated cell counts. TCRdb's table, derived via immunoSEQ multiplex PCR, lists solely in-frame clones and lacks some. The V and J calls and clone size are taken from that table; D and trimming were inferred from the DNA. Of more than 150,000 clones listed, approximately 88% were seen once; the top ten hold about 2.8%. CDR1 is SNHLY and CDR2 is FYNNEI in the germline V gene. Trimming cost V 0 bases and J 1 base, with 12 bases left between them. The CDR3 length is 16 residues. This sequence originates from a man between 60 and 75 years old with acute or convalescent COVID-19. Sequenced input: peripheral blood. The V gene is TRBV2, the J gene TRBJ1-1; TRBD1 is a possible D gene (5 bases). The CDR3: CASSEARSGKNTEAFF. CDR3 nucleotides: TGTGCCAGCAGTGAAGCGCGGTCAGGGAAGAACACTGAAGCTTTCTTT.